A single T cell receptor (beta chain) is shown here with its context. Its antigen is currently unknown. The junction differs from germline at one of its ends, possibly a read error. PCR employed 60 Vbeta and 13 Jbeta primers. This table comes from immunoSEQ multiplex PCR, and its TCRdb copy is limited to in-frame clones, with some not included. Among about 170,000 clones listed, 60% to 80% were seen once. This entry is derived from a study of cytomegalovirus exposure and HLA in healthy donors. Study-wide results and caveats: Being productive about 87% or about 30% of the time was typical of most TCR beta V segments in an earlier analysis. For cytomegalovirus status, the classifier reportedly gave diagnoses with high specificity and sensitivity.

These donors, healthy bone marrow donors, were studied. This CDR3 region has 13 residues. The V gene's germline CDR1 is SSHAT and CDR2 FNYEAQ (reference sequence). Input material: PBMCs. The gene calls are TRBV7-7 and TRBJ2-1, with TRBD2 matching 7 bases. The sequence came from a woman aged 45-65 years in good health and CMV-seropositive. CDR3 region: CASSLLGEGEQFF. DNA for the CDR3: TGTGCTAGCAGCTTACTTGGGGAGGGTGAGCAGTTCTTC.